Listed below are T cell receptor beta chains from one sample, sequenced in a study of blood T cells in healthy people across ages. TCRdb processed the 5' RACE reads anew with MiXCR; each CDR3 protein has one entry. The repertoire includes 800,000 or so distinct CDR3 sequences, just under 25% of them detected once, and roughly 3.8% sits in the top ten. The sample was also linked to a second study, of T cells of mothers and their children.

Sequenced sample: blood. The receptors here all came from a boy younger than 18 in good health. Both conserved end residues are trimmed from each CDR3. Fields, in order: CDR3 protein, V gene, D gene, J gene. The D gene is left open where the match is weak.

CDR3aa: ASIHRAPQETQY
v_gene: TRBV6-2/TRBV6-3
d_gene: .
j_gene: TRBJ2-5

CDR3aa: ASTLGETQY
v_gene: TRBV12-3/TRBV12-4
d_gene: .
j_gene: TRBJ2-5

CDR3aa: ASSTGQGIRTYEQY
v_gene: TRBV7-2
d_gene: TRBD1
j_gene: .

CDR3aa: ASSPFGWGAITEAF
v_gene: TRBV27
d_gene: .
j_gene: TRBJ1-1

CDR3aa: SADRQGMDYEQY
v_gene: TRBV20-1
d_gene: TRBD1
j_gene: TRBJ2-7

CDR3aa: ASSKGWDIKNIQY
v_gene: TRBV27
d_gene: .
j_gene: TRBJ2-4

CDR3aa: ASSFVGVSPLH
v_gene: TRBV7-2
d_gene: .
j_gene: TRBJ1-6

CDR3aa: ASSYPYQETQY
v_gene: TRBV6-6
d_gene: .
j_gene: TRBJ2-5

CDR3aa: ASSGGIYEQY
v_gene: TRBV28
d_gene: .
j_gene: TRBJ2-7

CDR3aa: ASSNRLAGGDEQF
v_gene: TRBV6-5
d_gene: TRBD2
j_gene: TRBJ2-1

CDR3aa: SARDLDGDSTGTSGYLSSYEQY
v_gene: TRBV20-1
d_gene: TRBD2
j_gene: TRBJ2-7

CDR3aa: ASSFGPNYEQY
v_gene: TRBV12-3/TRBV12-4
d_gene: .
j_gene: TRBJ2-7

CDR3aa: ASSWEPGLAGEQY
v_gene: TRBV5-5
d_gene: TRBD2
j_gene: TRBJ2-7

CDR3aa: SVQGVQRELF
v_gene: TRBV29-1
d_gene: TRBD1
j_gene: TRBJ2-2

CDR3aa: ASSLAGPGKEQY
v_gene: TRBV7-2
d_gene: .
j_gene: TRBJ2-7

CDR3aa: SVTSGGTDTQY
v_gene: TRBV29-1
d_gene: TRBD2
j_gene: TRBJ2-3

CDR3aa: ASSLAGETGAYSNQPQH
v_gene: TRBV7-2
d_gene: TRBD1
j_gene: TRBJ1-5

CDR3aa: ASRDSGGAPDTQY
v_gene: TRBV6-6
d_gene: TRBD2
j_gene: TRBJ2-3

CDR3aa: ASSFRGRLNQPQH
v_gene: TRBV28
d_gene: .
j_gene: TRBJ1-5

CDR3aa: ASSQFGPFPDNSPLH
v_gene: TRBV4-2
d_gene: .
j_gene: TRBJ1-6

CDR3aa: ASSPAGTGRSSGYGYT
v_gene: TRBV6-1
d_gene: TRBD1
j_gene: TRBJ1-2

CDR3aa: SAPRSGWQTANYGYT
v_gene: TRBV20-1
d_gene: .
j_gene: TRBJ1-2

CDR3aa: ASSPGTAEETQY
v_gene: TRBV5-1
d_gene: TRBD1
j_gene: TRBJ2-5

CDR3aa: ASRQGGGETQY
v_gene: TRBV25-1
d_gene: .
j_gene: TRBJ2-5

CDR3aa: ASSLRWTSGYEQY
v_gene: TRBV12-3/TRBV12-4
d_gene: TRBD2
j_gene: .

CDR3aa: SATPSGPKYEQY
v_gene: TRBV20-1
d_gene: .
j_gene: TRBJ2-7

CDR3aa: ASSVAGQGNYGYT
v_gene: TRBV9
d_gene: TRBD1
j_gene: TRBJ1-2

CDR3aa: ASSSAGQIYEQY
v_gene: TRBV28
d_gene: .
j_gene: TRBJ2-7

CDR3aa: ASSQYGGLSPLH
v_gene: TRBV4-3
d_gene: .
j_gene: TRBJ1-6

CDR3aa: ASSLSNGQTGSPLH
v_gene: TRBV27
d_gene: .
j_gene: TRBJ1-6

CDR3aa: ASIGGTSGANVLT
v_gene: TRBV6-1
d_gene: .
j_gene: TRBJ2-6

CDR3aa: ASSQNTGTGYYGYT
v_gene: TRBV3-1
d_gene: TRBD1
j_gene: TRBJ1-2

CDR3aa: ASSPDGLGANVLT
v_gene: TRBV5-1
d_gene: .
j_gene: TRBJ2-6

CDR3aa: ASSLARSGQPQH
v_gene: TRBV5-5
d_gene: .
j_gene: TRBJ1-5

CDR3aa: ASSRLAGGEDTQY
v_gene: TRBV4-2
d_gene: TRBD2
j_gene: TRBJ2-3

CDR3aa: SAPEGMRTSGYNEQF
v_gene: TRBV20-1
d_gene: TRBD2
j_gene: TRBJ2-1

CDR3aa: SARGEIYEQY
v_gene: TRBV20-1
d_gene: .
j_gene: TRBJ2-7

CDR3aa: SALPRTGAREQY
v_gene: TRBV20-1
d_gene: TRBD1
j_gene: TRBJ2-7

CDR3aa: ASSSVSGLYNEQF
v_gene: TRBV12-3/TRBV12-4
d_gene: .
j_gene: .

CDR3aa: ASSEVGEGQY
v_gene: TRBV10-2
d_gene: .
j_gene: TRBJ2-5

CDR3aa: ASTADRESTEAF
v_gene: TRBV27
d_gene: TRBD1
j_gene: TRBJ1-1

CDR3aa: ASQLAGVHYEQY
v_gene: TRBV13
d_gene: TRBD2
j_gene: TRBJ2-7

CDR3aa: ASSPGQGAINFNTEAF
v_gene: TRBV5-5
d_gene: TRBD1
j_gene: TRBJ1-1

CDR3aa: SAPRQGEAEKLF
v_gene: TRBV20-1
d_gene: TRBD1
j_gene: TRBJ1-4

CDR3aa: SARVAGVMDTQY
v_gene: TRBV20-1
d_gene: TRBD2
j_gene: TRBJ2-3